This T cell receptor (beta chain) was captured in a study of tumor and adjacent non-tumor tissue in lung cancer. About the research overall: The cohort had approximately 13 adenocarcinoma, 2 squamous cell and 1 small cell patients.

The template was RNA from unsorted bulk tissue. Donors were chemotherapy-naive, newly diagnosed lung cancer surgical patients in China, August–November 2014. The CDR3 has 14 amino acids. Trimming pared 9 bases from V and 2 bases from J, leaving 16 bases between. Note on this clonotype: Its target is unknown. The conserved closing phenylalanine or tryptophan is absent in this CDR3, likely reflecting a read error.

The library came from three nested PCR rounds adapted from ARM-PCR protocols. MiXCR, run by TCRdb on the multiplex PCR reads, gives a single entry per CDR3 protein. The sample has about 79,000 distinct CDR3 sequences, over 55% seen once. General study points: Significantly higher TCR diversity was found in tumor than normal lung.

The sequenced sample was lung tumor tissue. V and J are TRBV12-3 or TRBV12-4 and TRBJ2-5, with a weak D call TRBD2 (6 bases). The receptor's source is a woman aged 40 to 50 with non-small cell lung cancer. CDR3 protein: CARRAGLHQETQYL. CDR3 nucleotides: TGTGCCAGAAGGGCGGGACTGCATCAAGAGACCCAGTACCTC.